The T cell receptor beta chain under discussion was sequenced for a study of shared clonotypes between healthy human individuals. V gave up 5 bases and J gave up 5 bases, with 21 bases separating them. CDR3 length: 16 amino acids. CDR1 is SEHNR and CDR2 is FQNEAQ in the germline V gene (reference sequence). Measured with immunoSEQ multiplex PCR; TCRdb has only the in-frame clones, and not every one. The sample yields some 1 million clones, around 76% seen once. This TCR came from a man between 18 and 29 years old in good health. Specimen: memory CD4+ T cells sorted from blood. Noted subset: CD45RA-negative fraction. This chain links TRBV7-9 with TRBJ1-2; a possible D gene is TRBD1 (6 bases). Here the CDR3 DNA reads TGTGCCAGCAGCCGAATCGGGGGCGAGTCCCTGTATGGCTACACCTTC. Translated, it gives CASSRIGGESLYGYTF. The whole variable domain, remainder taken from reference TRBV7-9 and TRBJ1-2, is DTGVSQNPRHKITKRGQNVTFRCDPISEHNRLYWYRQTLGQGPEFLTYFQNEAQLEKSRLLSDRFSAERPKGSFSTLEIQRTEQGDSAMYLCASSRIGGESLYGYTFGSGTRLTVV.